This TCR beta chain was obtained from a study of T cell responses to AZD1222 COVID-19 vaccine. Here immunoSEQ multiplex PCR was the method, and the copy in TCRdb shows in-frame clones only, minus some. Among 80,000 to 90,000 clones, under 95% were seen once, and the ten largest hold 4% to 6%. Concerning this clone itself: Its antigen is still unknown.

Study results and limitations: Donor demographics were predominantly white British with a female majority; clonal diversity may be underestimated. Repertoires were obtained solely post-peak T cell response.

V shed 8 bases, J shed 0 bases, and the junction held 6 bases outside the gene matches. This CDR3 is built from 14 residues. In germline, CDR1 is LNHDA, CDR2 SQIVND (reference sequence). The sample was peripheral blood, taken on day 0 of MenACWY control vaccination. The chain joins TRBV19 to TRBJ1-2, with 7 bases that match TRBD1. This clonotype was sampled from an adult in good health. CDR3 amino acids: CASSRGTANYGYTF. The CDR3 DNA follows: TGTGCCAGTTCCCGTGGGACAGCTAACTATGGCTACACCTTC.